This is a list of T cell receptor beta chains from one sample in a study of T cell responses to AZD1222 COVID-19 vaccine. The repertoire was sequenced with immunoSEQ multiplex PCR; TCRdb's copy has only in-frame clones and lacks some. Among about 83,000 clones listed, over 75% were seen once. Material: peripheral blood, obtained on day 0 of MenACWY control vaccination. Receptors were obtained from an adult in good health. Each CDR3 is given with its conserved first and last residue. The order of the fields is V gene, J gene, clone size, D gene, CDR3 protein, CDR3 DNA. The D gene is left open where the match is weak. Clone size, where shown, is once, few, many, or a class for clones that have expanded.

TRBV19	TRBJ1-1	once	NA	CASSIWGPTEAFF	TGTGCCAGTAGTATTTGGGGGCCCACTGAAGCTTTCTTT
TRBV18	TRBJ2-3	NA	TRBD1	CASSGTGTGDTQYF	TGTGCCAGCTCAGGGACAGGGACAGGAGATACGCAGTATTTT
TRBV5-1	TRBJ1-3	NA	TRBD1	CASSWGTAGNTIYF	TGCGCCAGCAGCTGGGGGACAGCTGGAAACACCATATATTTT
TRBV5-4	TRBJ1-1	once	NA	CASSHSGTFAEAFF	TGTGCCAGCAGCCACTCAGGGACATTTGCTGAAGCTTTCTTT
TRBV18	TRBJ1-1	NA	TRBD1	CASSHRDRMNTEALF	TGTGCCAGCTCACACCGGGACAGGATGAACACTGAAGCTTTATTT
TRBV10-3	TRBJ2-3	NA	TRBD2	CAISEWEGTTDTQYF	TGTGCCATCAGTGAATGGGAGGGGACCACAGATACGCAGTATTTT
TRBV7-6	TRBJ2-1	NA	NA	CASSLLEQFF	TGTGCCAGCAGCTTATTGGAGCAGTTCTTC
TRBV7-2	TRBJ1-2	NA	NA	CASSLVQEGGYTF	TGTGCCAGCAGCTTAGTACAGGAGGGTGGCTACACCTTC
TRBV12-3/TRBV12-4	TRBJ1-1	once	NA	CASSQVVGTEAFF	TGTGCCAGCAGCCAGGTTGTAGGGACTGAAGCTTTCTTT
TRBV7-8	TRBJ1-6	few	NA	CASSFSGGGYSPLHF	TGTGCCAGCAGCTTCTCAGGCGGGGGCTATTCACCCCTCCACTTT
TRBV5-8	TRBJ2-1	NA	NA	CASSSWTSANEQFF	TGTGCCAGCAGCTCCTGGACCTCGGCCAATGAGCAGTTCTTC
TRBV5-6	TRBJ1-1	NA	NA	CASRPPPRDTLMNTEAFF	TGTGCCAGCAGACCTCCTCCTCGGGACACTTTAATGAACACTGAAGCTTTCTTT
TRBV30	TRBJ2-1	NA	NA	CAWSRGGPSYNEQFF	TGTGCCTGGAGTAGGGGCGGGCCCTCCTACAATGAGCAGTTCTTC
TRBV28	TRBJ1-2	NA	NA	CASSQVNYGYTF	TGTGCCAGCAGCCAGGTTAACTATGGCTACACCTTC
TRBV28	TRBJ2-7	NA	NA	CASFPHRDTYEQYF	TGTGCCAGCTTCCCCCACCGGGACACCTACGAGCAGTACTTC
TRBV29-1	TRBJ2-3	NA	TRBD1	CSVETDRNTDTQYF	TGCAGCGTTGAGACGGACAGGAACACAGATACGCAGTATTTT
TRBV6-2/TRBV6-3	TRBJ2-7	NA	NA	CASSSHTPPLVYEQYF	TGTGCCAGCAGTTCACACACACCTCCTCTAGTCTACGAGCAGTACTTC
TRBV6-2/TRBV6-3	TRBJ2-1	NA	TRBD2	CASSYQAGAYNEQFF	TGTGCCAGCAGTTACCAGGCGGGAGCCTACAATGAGCAGTTCTTC
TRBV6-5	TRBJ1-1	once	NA	CASRTEENTEAFF	TGTGCCAGCAGGACAGAAGAAAACACTGAAGCTTTCTTT
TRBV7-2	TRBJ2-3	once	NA	CASSRRGTTQVDTQYF	TGTGCCAGCAGCCGTAGGGGGACCACTCAGGTAGATACGCAGTATTTT
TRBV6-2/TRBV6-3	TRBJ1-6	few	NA	CASSSREESPLHF	TGTGCCAGCAGTTCCAGGGAGGAGTCACCCCTCCACTTT
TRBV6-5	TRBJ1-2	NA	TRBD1	CASNSGTASSYGYTF	TGTGCCAGTAACTCCGGGACAGCTTCTTCTTATGGCTACACCTTC
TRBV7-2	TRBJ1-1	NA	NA	CASSLAESGTEAFF	TGTGCCAGCAGCTTAGCCGAGTCGGGCACTGAAGCTTTCTTT
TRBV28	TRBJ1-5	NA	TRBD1	CASRLTGAQPQHF	TGTGCCAGCAGATTGACAGGGGCTCAGCCCCAGCATTTT
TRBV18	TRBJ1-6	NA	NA	CASSLFLEYNSPLHF	TGTGCCAGCTCACTTTTCCTGGAATATAATTCACCCCTCCACTTT
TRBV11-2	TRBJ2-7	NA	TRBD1	CASSSATGTGAYEQYF	TGTGCCAGCAGCTCAGCCACCGGGACAGGGGCCTACGAGCAGTACTTC
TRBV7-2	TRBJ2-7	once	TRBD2	CASSLGLAGVSEQYF	TGTGCCAGCAGCTTAGGACTAGCGGGAGTGAGCGAGCAGTACTTC
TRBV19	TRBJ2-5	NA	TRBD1	CASRDRKETQYF	TGTGCCAGTCGGGACAGGAAAGAGACCCAGTACTTC
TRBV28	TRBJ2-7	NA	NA	CASAPAGNPYEQYF	TGTGCCAGCGCCCCCGCCGGGAATCCCTACGAGCAGTACTTC
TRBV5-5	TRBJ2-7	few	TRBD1	CASRMTGGHEQYF	TGTGCCAGCAGGATGACAGGGGGCCACGAGCAGTACTTC
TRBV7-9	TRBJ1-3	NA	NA	CASSLDRTSGNTIYF	TGTGCCAGCAGCTTAGATCGCACCTCTGGAAACACCATATATTTT
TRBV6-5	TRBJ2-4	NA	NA	CASSWTIAKNIQYF	TGTGCCAGCAGTTGGACGATTGCCAAAAACATTCAGTACTTC
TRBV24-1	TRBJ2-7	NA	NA	CATSARRGAPLYEQYF	TGTGCCACCAGTGCTCGTCGGGGGGCACCCCTCTACGAGCAGTACTTC
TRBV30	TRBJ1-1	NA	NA	CAWSRPNTEAFF	TGTGCCTGGAGTAGGCCGAACACTGAAGCTTTCTTT
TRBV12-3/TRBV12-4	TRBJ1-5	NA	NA	CASSPGGRPQHF	TGTGCCAGCAGCCCCGGGGGTCGGCCCCAGCATTTT
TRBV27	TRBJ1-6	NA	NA	CASSLAGFSPLHF	TGTGCCAGCAGTTTGGCAGGGTTTTCACCCCTCCACTTT
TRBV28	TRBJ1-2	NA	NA	CASKDAQGWNYGYTF	TGTGCCAGCAAGGACGCCCAGGGATGGAACTATGGCTACACCTTC
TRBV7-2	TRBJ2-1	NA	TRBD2	CASSFHAGGVFYNEQFF	TGTGCCAGCAGCTTCCATGCCGGGGGGGTCTTTTACAATGAGCAGTTCTTC
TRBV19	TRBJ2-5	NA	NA	CASSITPEGSGTQYF	TGTGCCAGTAGTATAACCCCAGAGGGCTCGGGGACCCAGTACTTC
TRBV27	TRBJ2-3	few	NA	CASRTTDTQYF	TGTGCCAGCAGAACTACAGATACGCAGTATTTT
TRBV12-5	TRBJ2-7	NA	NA	CASGLVLLPEQYF	TGTGCTAGTGGTTTGGTACTTCTACCGGAGCAGTACTTC
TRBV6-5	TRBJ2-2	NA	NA	CASSYYRGSGELFF	TGTGCCAGCAGTTATTACCGGGGTTCCGGGGAGCTGTTTTTT